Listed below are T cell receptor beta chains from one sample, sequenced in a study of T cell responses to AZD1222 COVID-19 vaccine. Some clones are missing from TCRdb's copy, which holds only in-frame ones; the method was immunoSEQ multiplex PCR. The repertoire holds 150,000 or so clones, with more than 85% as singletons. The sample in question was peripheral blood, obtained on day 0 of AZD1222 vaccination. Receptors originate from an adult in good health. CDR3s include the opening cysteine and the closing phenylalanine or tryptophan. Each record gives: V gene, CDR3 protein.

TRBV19,CASSTLYTEAFF
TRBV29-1,CSAIAGFGPNEQFF
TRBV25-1,CASSEAETQYF
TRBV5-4,CASSLGGTHAVEYGYTF
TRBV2,CASRDLLDQPQHF
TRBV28,CASSFPTAGRTYEQYF
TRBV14,CASSLLPLEQYF
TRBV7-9,CASSLKGQYHEQYF
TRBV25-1,CASGGYSIPEKLFF
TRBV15,CATSRDLGQGAFF
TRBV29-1,CSVADGPSGANVLTF
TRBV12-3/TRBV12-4,CASSLSWRNEQFF
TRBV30,CAWSVLSTGELFF
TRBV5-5,CASTLDRDYYGYTF
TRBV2,CASSEGGLLTKNIQYF
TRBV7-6,CASSFSRASSEAFF
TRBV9,CASNPGFTDTQYF
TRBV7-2,CASSFGGTDYGYTF
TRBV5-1,CASSEGTGGFYGYTF
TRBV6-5,CASSRPARSTGELFF
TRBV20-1,CSATLVRQSFF
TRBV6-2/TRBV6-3,CASSYGDRTNTEAFF
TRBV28,CAITLDRGSYTF
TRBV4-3,CASSQGSGLDTEAFF
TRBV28,CASSPEVGPYTF
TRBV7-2,CASSTGTSEDEQFF
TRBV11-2,CASSLVLLGGGSYNEQFF
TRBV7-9,CASSLARQYIHSYNSPLHF
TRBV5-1,CASSLGQGLFNEQFF
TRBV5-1,CASSLSGESDTQYF
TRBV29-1,CSAEIGGYEKLFF
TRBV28,CASSLGGRPNEQFF
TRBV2,CASNRRRLGTGQSFYGYTF
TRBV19,CASSIRGINYEQYF
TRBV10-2,CASSEPGVVVPEAFF
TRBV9,CASSPRTGTNEKLFF
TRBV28,CASSILTLGQYF
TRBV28,CASSLVTTISGANVLTF
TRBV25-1,CASGQGASTEAFF
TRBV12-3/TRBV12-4,CASSLDRGPFF